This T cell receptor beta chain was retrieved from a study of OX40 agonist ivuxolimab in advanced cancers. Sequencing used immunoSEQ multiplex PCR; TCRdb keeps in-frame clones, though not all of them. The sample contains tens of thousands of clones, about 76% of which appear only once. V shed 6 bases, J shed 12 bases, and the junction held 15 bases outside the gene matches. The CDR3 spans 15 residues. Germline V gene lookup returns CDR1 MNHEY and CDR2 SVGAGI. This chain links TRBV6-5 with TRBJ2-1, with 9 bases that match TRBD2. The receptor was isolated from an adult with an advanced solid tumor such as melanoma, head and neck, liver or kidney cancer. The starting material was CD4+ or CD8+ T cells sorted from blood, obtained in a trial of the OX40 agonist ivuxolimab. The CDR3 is CASSTGLAEILRQFF. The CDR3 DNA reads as TGTGCCAGCAGCACGGGACTAGCCGAAATATTAAGGCAGTTCTTC.